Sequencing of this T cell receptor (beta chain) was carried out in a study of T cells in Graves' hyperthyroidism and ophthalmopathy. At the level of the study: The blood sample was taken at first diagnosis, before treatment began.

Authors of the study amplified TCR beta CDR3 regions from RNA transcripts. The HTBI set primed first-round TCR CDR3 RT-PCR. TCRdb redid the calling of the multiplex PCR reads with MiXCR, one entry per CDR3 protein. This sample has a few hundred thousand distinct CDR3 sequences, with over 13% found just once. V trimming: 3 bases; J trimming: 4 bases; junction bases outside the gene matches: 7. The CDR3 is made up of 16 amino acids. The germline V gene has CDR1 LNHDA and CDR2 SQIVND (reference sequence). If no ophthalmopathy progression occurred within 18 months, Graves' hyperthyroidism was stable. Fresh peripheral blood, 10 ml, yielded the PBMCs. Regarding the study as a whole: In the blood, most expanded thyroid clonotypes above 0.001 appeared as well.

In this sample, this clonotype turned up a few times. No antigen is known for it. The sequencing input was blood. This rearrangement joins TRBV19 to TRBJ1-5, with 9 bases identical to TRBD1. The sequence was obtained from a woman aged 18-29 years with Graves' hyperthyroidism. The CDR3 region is CASSMLQGAGNQPQHF. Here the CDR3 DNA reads TGTGCCAGTAGTATGTTACAGGGGGCCGGGAATCAGCCCCAGCATTTT.